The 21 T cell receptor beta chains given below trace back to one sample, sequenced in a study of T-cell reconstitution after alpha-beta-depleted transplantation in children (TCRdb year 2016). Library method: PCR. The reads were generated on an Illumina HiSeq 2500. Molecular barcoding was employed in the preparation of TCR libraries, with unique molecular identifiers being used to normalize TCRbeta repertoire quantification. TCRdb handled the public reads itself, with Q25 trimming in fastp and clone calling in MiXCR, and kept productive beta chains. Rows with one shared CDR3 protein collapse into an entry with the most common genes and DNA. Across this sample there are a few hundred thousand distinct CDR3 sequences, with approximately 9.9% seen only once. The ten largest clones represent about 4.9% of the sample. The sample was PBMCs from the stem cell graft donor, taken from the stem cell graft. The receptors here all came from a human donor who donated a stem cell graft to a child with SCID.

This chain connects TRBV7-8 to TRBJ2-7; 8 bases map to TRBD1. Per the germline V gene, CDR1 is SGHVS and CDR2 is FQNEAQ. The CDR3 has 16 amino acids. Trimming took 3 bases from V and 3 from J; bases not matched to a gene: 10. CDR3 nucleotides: TGTGCCAGCAGCTTGGAGGGGACAGGCCAAAGCTACGAGCAGTACTTC. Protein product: CASSLEGTGQSYEQYF.

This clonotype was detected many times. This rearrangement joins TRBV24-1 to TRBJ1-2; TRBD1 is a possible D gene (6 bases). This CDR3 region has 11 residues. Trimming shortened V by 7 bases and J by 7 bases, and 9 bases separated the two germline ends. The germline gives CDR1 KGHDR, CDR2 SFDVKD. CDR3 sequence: CATSQDSGYTF. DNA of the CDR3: TGTGCCACCAGCCAGGACAGTGGCTACACCTTC.

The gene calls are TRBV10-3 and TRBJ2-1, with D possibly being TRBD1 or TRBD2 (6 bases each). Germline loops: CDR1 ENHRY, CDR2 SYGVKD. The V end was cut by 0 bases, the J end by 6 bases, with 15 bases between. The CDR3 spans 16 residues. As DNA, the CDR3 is TGTGCCATCAGTGAGTCACAAAGGGGGGCCCTCAATGAGCAGTTCTTC. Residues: CAISESQRGALNEQFF.

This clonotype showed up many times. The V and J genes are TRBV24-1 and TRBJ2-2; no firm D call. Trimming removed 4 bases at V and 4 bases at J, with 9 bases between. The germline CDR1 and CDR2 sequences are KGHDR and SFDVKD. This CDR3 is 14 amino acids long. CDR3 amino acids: CATSEPGSTGELFF. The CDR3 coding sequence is TGTGCCACCAGTGAACCCGGGTCCACCGGGGAGCTGTTTTTT.

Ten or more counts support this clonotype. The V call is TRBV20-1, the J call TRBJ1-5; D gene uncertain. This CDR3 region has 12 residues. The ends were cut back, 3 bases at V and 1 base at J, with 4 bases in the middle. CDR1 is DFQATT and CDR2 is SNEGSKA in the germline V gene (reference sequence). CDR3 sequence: CSASTSNQPQHF. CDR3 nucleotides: TGCAGTGCTAGTACGAGCAATCAGCCCCAGCATTTT.

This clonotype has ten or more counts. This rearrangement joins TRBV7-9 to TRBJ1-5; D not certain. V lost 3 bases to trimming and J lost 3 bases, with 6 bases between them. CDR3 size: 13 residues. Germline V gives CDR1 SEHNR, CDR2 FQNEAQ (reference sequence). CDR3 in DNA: TGTGCCAGCAGCTTGATGGCCAATCAGCCCCAGCATTTT. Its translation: CASSLMANQPQHF.

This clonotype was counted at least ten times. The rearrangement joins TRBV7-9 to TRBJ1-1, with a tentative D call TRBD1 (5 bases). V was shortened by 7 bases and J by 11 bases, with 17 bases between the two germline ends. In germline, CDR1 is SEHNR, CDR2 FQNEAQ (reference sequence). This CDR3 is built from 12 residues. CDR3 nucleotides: TGTGCCAGCAATCCGGACACATCAGGGGCTTTCTTT. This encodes CASNPDTSGAFF.

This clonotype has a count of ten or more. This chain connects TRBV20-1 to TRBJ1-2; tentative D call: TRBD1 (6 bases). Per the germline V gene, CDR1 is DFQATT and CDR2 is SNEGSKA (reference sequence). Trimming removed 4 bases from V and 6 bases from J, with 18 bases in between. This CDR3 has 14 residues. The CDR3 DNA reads TGCAGTGCTACCAGATGGGACACCCGAGATGGCTACACCTTC. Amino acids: CSATRWDTRDGYTF.

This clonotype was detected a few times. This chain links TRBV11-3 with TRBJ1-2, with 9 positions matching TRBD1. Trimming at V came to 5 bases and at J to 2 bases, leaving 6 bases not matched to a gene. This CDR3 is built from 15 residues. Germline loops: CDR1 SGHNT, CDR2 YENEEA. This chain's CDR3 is CASSLRQGENYGYTF. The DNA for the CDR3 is TGTGCCAGCAGCCTTCGACAGGGGGAGAACTATGGCTACACCTTC. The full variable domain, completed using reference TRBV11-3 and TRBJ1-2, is EAGVVQSPRYKIIEKKQPVAFWCNPISGHNTLYWYLQNLGQGPELLIRYENEEAVDDSQLPKDRFSAERLKGVDSTLKIQPAELGDSAVYLCASSLRQGENYGYTFGSGTRLTVV.

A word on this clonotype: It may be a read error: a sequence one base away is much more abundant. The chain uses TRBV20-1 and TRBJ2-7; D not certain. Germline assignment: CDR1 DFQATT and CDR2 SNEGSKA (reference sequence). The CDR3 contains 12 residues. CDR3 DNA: TGCAGTGCTAGCCCCAGCTCCTACGAGCAGTCCTTC. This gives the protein CSASPSSYEQSF.

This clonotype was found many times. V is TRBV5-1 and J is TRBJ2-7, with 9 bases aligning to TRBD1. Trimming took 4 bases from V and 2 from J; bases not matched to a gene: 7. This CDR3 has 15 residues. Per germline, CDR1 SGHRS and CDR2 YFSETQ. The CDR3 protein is CASSPGGTGPYEQYF. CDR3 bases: TGCGCCAGCAGCCCTGGAGGGACAGGGCCCTACGAGCAGTACTTC. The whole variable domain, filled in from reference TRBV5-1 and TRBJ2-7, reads KAGVTQTPRYLIKTRGQQVTLSCSPISGHRSVSWYQQTPGQGLQFLFEYFSETQRNKGNFPGRFSGRQFSNSRSEMNVSTLELGDSALYLCASSPGGTGPYEQYFGPGTRLTVT.

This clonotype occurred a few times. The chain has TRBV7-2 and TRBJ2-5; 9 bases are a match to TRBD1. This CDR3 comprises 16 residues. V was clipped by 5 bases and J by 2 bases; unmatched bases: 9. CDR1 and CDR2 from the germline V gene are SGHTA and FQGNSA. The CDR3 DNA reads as TGTGCCAGCAGCGCGAACCTCGGGACAGGGCAAGAGACCCAGTACTTC. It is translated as CASSANLGTGQETQYF.

DNA for the CDR3: TGTGCCAGCTCAACCCGGACGGGCGGAGACATTCAGTACTTC. It translates to CASSTRTGGDIQYF. The chain recombines TRBV18 with TRBJ2-4; D is ambiguous. The CDR3 contains 14 residues. The V end was cut by 5 bases, the J end by 8 bases, with 16 bases between. Germline CDR1 and CDR2: KGHSH and LQKENI. Complete variable domain (other parts from reference TRBV18 and TRBJ2-4): NAGVMQNPRHLVRRRGQEARLRCSPMKGHSHVYWYRQLPEEGLKFMVYLQKENIIDESGMPKERFSAEFPKEGPSILRIQQVVRGDSAAYFCASSTRTGGDIQYFGAGTRLSVL.

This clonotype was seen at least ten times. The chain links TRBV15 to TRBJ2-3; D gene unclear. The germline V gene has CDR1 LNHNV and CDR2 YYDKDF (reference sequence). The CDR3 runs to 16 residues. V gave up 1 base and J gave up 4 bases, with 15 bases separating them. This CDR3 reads CATSRGFQLQADTQYF. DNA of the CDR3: TGTGCCACCAGCAGAGGGTTTCAACTGCAAGCAGATACGCAGTATTTT.

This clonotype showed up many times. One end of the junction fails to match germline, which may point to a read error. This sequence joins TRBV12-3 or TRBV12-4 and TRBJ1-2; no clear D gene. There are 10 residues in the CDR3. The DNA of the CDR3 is TGTGCCAGCAGTTTGACCTCCCCTGCCTTC. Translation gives CASSLTSPAF.

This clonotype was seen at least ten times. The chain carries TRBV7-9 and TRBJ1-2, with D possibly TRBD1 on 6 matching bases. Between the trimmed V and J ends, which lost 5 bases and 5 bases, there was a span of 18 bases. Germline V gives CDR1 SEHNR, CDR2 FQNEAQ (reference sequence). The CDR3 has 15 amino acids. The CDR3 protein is CASSQGQGPQYGYTF. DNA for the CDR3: TGTGCCAGCAGCCAGGGGCAGGGGCCACAGTATGGCTACACCTTC.

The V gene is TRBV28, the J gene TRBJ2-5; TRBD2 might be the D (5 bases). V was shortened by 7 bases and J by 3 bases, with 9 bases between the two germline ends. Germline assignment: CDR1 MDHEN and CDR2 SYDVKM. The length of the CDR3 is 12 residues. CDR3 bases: TGTGCCAGCAACCTGCGGGAAGAGACCCAGTACTTC. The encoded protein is CASNLREETQYF. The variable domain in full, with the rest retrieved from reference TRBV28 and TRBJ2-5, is DVKVTQSSRYLVKRTGEKVFLECVQDMDHENMFWYRQDPGLGLRLIYFSYDVKMKEKGDIPEGYSVSREKKERFSLILESASTNQTSMYLCASNLREETQYFGPGTRLLVL.

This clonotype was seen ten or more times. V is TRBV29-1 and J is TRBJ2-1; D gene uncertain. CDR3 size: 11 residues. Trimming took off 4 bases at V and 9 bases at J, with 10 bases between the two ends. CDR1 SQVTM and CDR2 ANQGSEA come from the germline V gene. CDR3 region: CSVGLYPEQFF. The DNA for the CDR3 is TGCAGCGTTGGCCTATATCCTGAGCAGTTCTTC.

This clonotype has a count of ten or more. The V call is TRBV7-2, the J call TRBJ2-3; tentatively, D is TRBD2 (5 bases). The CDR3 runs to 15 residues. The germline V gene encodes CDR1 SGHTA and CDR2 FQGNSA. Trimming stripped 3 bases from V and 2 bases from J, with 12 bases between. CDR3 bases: TGTGCCAGCAGCTTCACGGGAACCTACACAGATACGCAGTATTTT. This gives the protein CASSFTGTYTDTQYF. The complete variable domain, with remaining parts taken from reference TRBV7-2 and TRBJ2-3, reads GAGVSQSPSNKVTEKGKDVELRCDPISGHTALYWYRQSLGQGLEFLIYFQGNSAPDKSGLPSDRFSAERTGGSVSTLTIQRTQQEDSAVYLCASSFTGTYTDTQYFGPGTRLTVL.

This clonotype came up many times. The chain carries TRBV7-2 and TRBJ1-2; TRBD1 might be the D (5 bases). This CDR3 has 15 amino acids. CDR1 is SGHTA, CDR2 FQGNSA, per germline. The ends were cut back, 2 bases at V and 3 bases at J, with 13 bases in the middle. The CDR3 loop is CASSLPSQVHYGYTF. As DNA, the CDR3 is TGTGCCAGCAGCTTACCTTCACAGGTTCACTATGGCTACACCTTC.

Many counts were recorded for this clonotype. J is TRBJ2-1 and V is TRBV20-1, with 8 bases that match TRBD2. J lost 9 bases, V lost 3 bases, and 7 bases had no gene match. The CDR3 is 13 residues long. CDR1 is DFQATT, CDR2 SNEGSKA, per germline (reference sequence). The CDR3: CSARRLAWGEQFF. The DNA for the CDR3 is TGCAGTGCTAGGCGACTAGCGTGGGGTGAGCAGTTCTTC.